The clone carrying this TCR beta chain was seen many times. TCRdb called the 5' RACE reads again in MiXCR, with one record for every CDR3 protein. Among 40,000 or so distinct CDR3 sequences, 2.7% were seen once, and the ten largest hold roughly 4.4%. These data originate in a study of CD8 T cells in ankylosing spondylitis. J lost 5 bases, V lost 4 bases, and 14 bases had no gene match. Germline assignment: CDR1 SGDLS and CDR2 YYNGEE. The CDR3 runs 18 residues. The sequence was obtained from a male donor with ankylosing spondylitis or in good health (not recorded which). The chain recombines TRBV9 with TRBJ1-6, with 8 bases matching TRBD1. Material for sequencing was blood, either unsorted or a sorted T cell fraction (not recorded which). The CDR3: CASSPTTGQGVDNSPLHF. The CDR3 DNA sequence: TGTGCCAGCAGCCCAACTACCGGACAGGGAGTGGATAATTCACCCCTCCACTTT.